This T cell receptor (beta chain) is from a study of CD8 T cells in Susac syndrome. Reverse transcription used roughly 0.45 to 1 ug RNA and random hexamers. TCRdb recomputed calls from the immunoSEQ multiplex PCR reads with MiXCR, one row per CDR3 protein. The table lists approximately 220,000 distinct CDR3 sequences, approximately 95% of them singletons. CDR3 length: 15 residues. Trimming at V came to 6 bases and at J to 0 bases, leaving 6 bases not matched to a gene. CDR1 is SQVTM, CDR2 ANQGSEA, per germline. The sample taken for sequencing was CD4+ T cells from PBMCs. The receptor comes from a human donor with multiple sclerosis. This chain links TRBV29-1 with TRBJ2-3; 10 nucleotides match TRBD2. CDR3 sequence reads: CSVRVAGGSTDTQYF. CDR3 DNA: TGCAGCGTGAGAGTAGCGGGGGGTAGCACAGATACGCAGTATTTT.